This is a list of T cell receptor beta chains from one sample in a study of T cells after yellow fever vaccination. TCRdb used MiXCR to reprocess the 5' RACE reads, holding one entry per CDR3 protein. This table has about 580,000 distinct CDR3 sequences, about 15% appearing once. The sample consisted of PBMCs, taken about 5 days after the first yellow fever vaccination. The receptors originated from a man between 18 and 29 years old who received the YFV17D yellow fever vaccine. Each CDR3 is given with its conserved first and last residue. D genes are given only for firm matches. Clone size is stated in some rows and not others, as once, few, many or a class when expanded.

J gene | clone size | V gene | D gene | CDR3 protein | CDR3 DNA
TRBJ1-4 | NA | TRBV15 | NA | CATSRVPVGGNEKLFF | TGTGCCACCAGCAGAGTCCCTGTGGGGGGTAATGAAAAACTGTTTTTT
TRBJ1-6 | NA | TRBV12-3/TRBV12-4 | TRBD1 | CASTPQGADSPLHF | TGTGCCAGCACTCCACAGGGGGCGGATTCACCCCTCCACTTT
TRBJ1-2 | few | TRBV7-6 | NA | CASSPHDGFYGYTF | TGTGCCAGCAGCCCCCACGATGGGTTCTATGGCTACACCTTC
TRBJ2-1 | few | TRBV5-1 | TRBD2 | CASSSRLAGAHEQFF | TGCGCCAGCAGCTCTAGACTAGCGGGGGCCCATGAGCAGTTCTTC
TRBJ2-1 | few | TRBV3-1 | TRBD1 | CASSSGQGLPDEQFF | TGTGCCAGCAGCTCCGGACAGGGGCTCCCGGATGAGCAGTTCTTC
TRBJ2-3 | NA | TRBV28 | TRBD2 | CASRTPGGDTQYF | TGTGCCAGCCGGACCCCGGGGGGGGATACGCAGTATTTT
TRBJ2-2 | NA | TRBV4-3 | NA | CASSQDDSYTGELFF | TGCGCCAGCAGCCAAGATGACAGCTACACCGGGGAGCTGTTTTTT
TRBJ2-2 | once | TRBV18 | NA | CASAASGVNTGELFF | TGTGCCAGCGCAGCCTCCGGGGTGAACACCGGGGAGCTGTTTTTT
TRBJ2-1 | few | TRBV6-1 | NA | CASRQGPSNEQFF | TGTGCCAGCAGGCAGGGACCGTCCAATGAGCAGTTCTTC
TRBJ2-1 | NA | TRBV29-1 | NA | CSVEMPSAGNEQFF | TGCAGCGTTGAAATGCCGTCTGCAGGGAATGAGCAGTTCTTC
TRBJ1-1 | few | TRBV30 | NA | CAWSGAGGEAFF | TGTGCCTGGAGTGGGGCGGGGGGAGAAGCTTTCTTT
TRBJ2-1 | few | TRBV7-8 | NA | CASSLERVVRINEQFF | TGTGCCAGCAGCTTAGAACGGGTTGTACGAATCAATGAGCAGTTCTTC
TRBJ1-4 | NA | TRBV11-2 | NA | CASSSNPANEKLFF | TGTGCCAGCAGCTCCAACCCGGCTAATGAAAAACTGTTTTTT
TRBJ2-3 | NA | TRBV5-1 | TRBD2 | CASKREGTDTQYF | TGCGCCAGCAAAAGGGAGGGGACAGATACGCAGTATTTT
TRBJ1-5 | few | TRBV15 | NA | CATPRAGVIDQPQHF | TGTGCCACCCCAAGGGCAGGGGTAATCGATCAGCCCCAGCATTTT
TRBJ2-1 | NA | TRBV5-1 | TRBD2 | CASRIRVRGGSYNEQFF | TGCGCCAGCAGGATTCGGGTGCGGGGGGGGTCCTACAATGAGCAGTTCTTC
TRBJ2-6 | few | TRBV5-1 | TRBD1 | CASSLTQGGPGANVLTF | TGCGCCAGCAGCTTGACACAGGGGGGCCCTGGGGCCAACGTCCTGACTTTC
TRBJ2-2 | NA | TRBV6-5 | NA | CASSYLSRGAYGELFF | TGTGCCAGCAGTTACCTTTCCCGGGGCGCGTACGGGGAGCTGTTTTTT
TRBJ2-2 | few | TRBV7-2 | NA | CASSSTLNTGELFF | TGTGCCAGCAGTTCGACGCTTAACACCGGGGAGCTGTTTTTT
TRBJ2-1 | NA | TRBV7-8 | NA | CASSLGRGLNNEQFF | TGTGCCAGCAGCTTAGGACGGGGACTGAACAATGAGCAGTTCTTC
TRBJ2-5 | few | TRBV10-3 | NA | CAIEEGETQYF | TGTGCCATCGAGGAGGGAGAGACCCAGTACTTC
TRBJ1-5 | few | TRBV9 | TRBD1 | CASSKTGGIGQPQHF | TGTGCCAGCAGCAAAACAGGGGGCATAGGTCAGCCCCAGCATTTT